The 19 T cell receptor beta chains presented below share a single source sample, sequenced in a study of blood T cell repertoires in COVID-19. The repertoire was sequenced with immunoSEQ multiplex PCR; TCRdb's copy has only in-frame clones and lacks some. Altogether a few hundred thousand clones are present, around 80% being singletons, with the ten largest covering around 4%. The sample taken for sequencing was PBMCs or T cells enriched from blood (not recorded which). These receptors originate from a man aged 30 to 39 with acute COVID-19.

The rearrangement joins TRBV28 to TRBJ1-4; 9 bases fit TRBD1. The germline V gene encodes CDR1 MDHEN and CDR2 SYDVKM. The V and J ends lost 5 bases and 0 bases, in that order; junction bases with no gene match: 1. The CDR3 extends over 15 amino acids. The CDR3 loop is CASSRQGATNEKLFF. Here the CDR3 DNA reads TGTGCCAGCAGTCGACAGGGGGCAACTAATGAAAAACTGTTTTTT.

Note on this clone: The same CDR3 is also encoded by other DNA sequences in this sample. V gene TRBV6-1 combines with J gene TRBJ2-3, with a tentative D call TRBD2 (6 bases). This CDR3 region has 13 residues. CDR1 is MNHNS and CDR2 is SASEGT in the germline V gene. The V gene lost 2 bases and the J gene lost 6 bases, with 9 bases spanning the gap. DNA for the CDR3: TGTGCCAGCAGTGAAAATGGGGGGGATACGCAGTATTTT. Amino acids: CASSENGGDTQYF.

The V and J genes are TRBV4-1 and TRBJ2-7; 7 nucleotides match TRBD1. The CDR3 is 15 residues long. In germline, CDR1 is MGHRA, CDR2 YSYEKL. Trimming took 4 bases from V and 2 from J; bases not matched to a gene: 8. The CDR3 DNA is TGCGCCAGCAGCCCCGGGACAGTGATGGCCTACGAGCAGTACTTC. Translation gives CASSPGTVMAYEQYF.

The V and J genes are TRBV19 and TRBJ1-1; D not certain. The CDR3 is made up of 16 amino acids. Trimming took off 8 bases at V and 4 bases at J, with 23 bases between the two ends. CDR1 is LNHDA, CDR2 SQIVND, per germline (reference sequence). The CDR3 coding sequence is TGTGCCAGTCCCCCCCCGGGTGTTATAAAGGTCACTGAAGCTTTCTTT. It yields the protein CASPPPGVIKVTEAFF.

The rearrangement uses TRBV11-2 and TRBJ2-7, with 12 bases that match TRBD2. Germline V gives CDR1 SGHAT, CDR2 FQNNGV. This CDR3 contains 17 residues. V lost 4 bases to trimming and J lost 3 bases; unmatched junction nucleotides: 10. The CDR3 region has the DNA TGTGCCAGCAGCTCTGCAACTAGCGGGGGGATCATCTACGAGCAGTACTTC. Protein: CASSSATSGGIIYEQYF.

The CDR3 protein is CASSFRQGPEPNYGYTF. The CDR3 DNA sequence: TGTGCCAGCAGTTTTAGACAGGGGCCGGAACCTAACTATGGCTACACCTTC. This sequence joins TRBV7-6 and TRBJ1-2; 8 nucleotides agree with TRBD1. Per the germline V gene, CDR1 is SGHVS and CDR2 is FNYEAQ. V was clipped by 6 bases and J by 0 bases; unmatched bases: 12. The CDR3 is 17 amino acids.

V usage is TRBV10-1 and J usage is TRBJ2-3; possibly TRBD1 for D (5 bases). Trimming took 7 bases from V and 3 from J, leaving 14 bases between them. Germline CDR1 WNHNN, CDR2 SYGVQD (reference sequence). CDR3 length equals 14 residues. The CDR3 reads CASTKGVETDTQYF. CDR3 DNA: TGCGCCAGCACTAAAGGGGTCGAGACAGATACGCAGTATTTT.

This chain links TRBV12-3 or TRBV12-4 with TRBJ2-7; D gene unclear. This CDR3 region has 13 residues. Trimming removed 5 bases from V and 3 bases from J, with 11 bases in between. The CDR3 reads CASSGAYNYEQYF. The CDR3 DNA reads TGTGCCAGCAGTGGAGCCTACAACTACGAGCAGTACTTC.

The chain employs TRBV5-6 and TRBJ1-1; no clear D gene. The CDR3 is 14 amino acids. CDR1 is SGHDT, CDR2 YYEEEE, per germline. The V end lost 3 bases, the J end lost 0 bases, and 9 bases lay between the germline ends. The CDR3: CASSSWGVNTEAFF. The CDR3 DNA sequence: TGTGCCAGCAGCTCGTGGGGAGTGAACACTGAAGCTTTCTTT.

A remark on this clone: The same CDR3 is also encoded by other DNA sequences in this sample. The chain employs TRBV30 and TRBJ2-5; D call uncertain. Germline CDR1 reads GTSNPN; CDR2 reads SVGIG (reference sequence). V lost 4 bases, J lost 1 base, and 4 bases lay in between. This CDR3 has 11 amino acids. The CDR3: CAWTIQETQYF. As DNA, the CDR3 is TGTGCCTGGACCATCCAAGAGACCCAGTACTTC. The full variable domain, rest sourced from reference TRBV30 and TRBJ2-5, is SQTIHQWPATLVQPVGSPLSLECTVEGTSNPNLYWYRQAAGRGLQLLFYSVGIGQISSEVPQNLSASRPQDRQFILSSKKLLLSDSGFYLCAWTIQETQYFGPGTRLLVL.

This clone is deemed medium-sized. The rearrangement links TRBV7-9 to TRBJ2-1, with 8 nucleotides matching TRBD1. Losses at the gene ends were 1 base for V and 3 bases for J; bases not matched to a gene: 2. CDR1 and CDR2 from the germline V gene are SEHNR and FQNEAQ (reference sequence). There are 15 residues in the CDR3. The CDR3 bases are TGTGCCAGCAGCTTAGGGACAGGGATCTACAATGAGCAGTTCTTC. This encodes CASSLGTGIYNEQFF.

The CDR3 DNA is TGTGCCAGCAGTCCAAACAGGGGAGCTAACTATGGCTACACCTTC. This encodes CASSPNRGANYGYTF. The chain is built from TRBV27 and TRBJ1-2; 7 positions agree with TRBD1. Unmatched junction bases numbered 6, after V lost 5 bases and J lost 0 bases. This CDR3 has 15 residues. From germline, CDR1 is MNHEY and CDR2 SMNVEV (reference sequence).

V gene TRBV28 combines with J gene TRBJ2-2; possibly TRBD2 for D (5 bases). The V and J ends lost 7 bases and 1 base respectively, with 13 bases between them. The CDR3 consists of 15 residues. Germline CDR1 and CDR2: MDHEN and SYDVKM. CDR3 sequence (DNA): TGTGCCAGCACCACTAGTCGGCAGAACACCGGGGAGCTGTTTTTT. Protein sequence: CASTTSRQNTGELFF.

This clone was counted a single time. The chain uses TRBV7-3 and TRBJ2-1; 15 bases fit TRBD2. This CDR3 has 16 residues. The V gene's germline CDR1 is SGHTA and CDR2 FQGTGA. V was pared by 5 bases and J by 3 bases, with 2 bases of the junction left unmatched. This chain's CDR3 is CASSRTSGGVYNEQFF. The CDR3 nucleotides read TGTGCCAGCAGCCGGACTAGCGGGGGGGTCTACAATGAGCAGTTCTTC.

This chain joins TRBV5-6 and TRBJ1-5; no reliable D call. V was clipped by 1 base and J by 2 bases, with 7 bases between them. The CDR3 totals 14 residues. CDR1 SGHDT and CDR2 YYEEEE come from the germline V gene. This CDR3 is CASSLHGGNQPQHF. The CDR3 DNA sequence: TGTGCCAGCAGCTTGCACGGGGGCAATCAGCCCCAGCATTTT. Full variable domain (missing parts from reference TRBV5-6 and TRBJ1-5): DAGVTQSPTHLIKTRGQQVTLRCSPKSGHDTVSWYQQALGQGPQFIFQYYEEEERQRGNFPDRFSGHQFPNYSSELNVNALLLGDSALYLCASSLHGGNQPQHFGDGTRLSIL.

The V call is TRBV3-1 (or the pseudogene TRBV3-2), the J call TRBJ2-2, with D possibly being TRBD2 (6 bases). V was cut by 4 bases and J by 0 bases, with 9 bases left in between. The CDR3 loop spans 15 amino acids. Germline CDR1 and CDR2: LGHDT and YNNKEL (reference sequence). The CDR3 protein is CASSPGVANTGELFF. CDR3 in DNA: TGTGCCAGCAGCCCGGGGGTCGCGAACACCGGGGAGCTGTTTTTT.

The V and J genes are TRBV7-9 and TRBJ2-3; 10 bases are a match to TRBD2. The CDR3 totals 16 residues. The germline V gene encodes CDR1 SEHNR and CDR2 FQNEAQ (reference sequence). J was trimmed by 2 bases and V by 5 bases; bases with no gene match: 7. The CDR3 DNA sequence: TGTGCCAGCAGCAGACGGACTAGCGGCCTCACAGATACGCAGTATTTT. Translated, it gives CASSRRTSGLTDTQYF.

This rearrangement joins TRBV12-5 to TRBJ1-6, with D unresolved. The CDR3 sequence is 13 residues long. The germline V gene encodes CDR1 LGHNT and CDR2 FRNRAP. Trimming took 0 bases from V and 10 from J, leaving 7 bases between them. CDR3 sequence reads: CASGLVLPSPLHF. The CDR3 bases are TGTGCTAGTGGTTTGGTACTGCCCTCACCCCTCCACTTT.

A single count supports this clone. The V gene is TRBV7-3, the J gene TRBJ1-2; D perhaps matches TRBD1 (5 bases). Trimming left V 4 bases short and J 5 bases short, with 11 bases between. The V gene's germline CDR1 is SGHTA and CDR2 FQGTGA. This CDR3 is 13 amino acids long. CDR3 sequence: CASSYQGGYGYTF. The CDR3 DNA follows: TGTGCCAGCAGCTATCAGGGTGGTTATGGCTACACCTTC.